The sequence of this T cell receptor beta chain was determined in a study of blood T cell repertoires in COVID-19. Study overall: Samples taken during acute and convalescent COVID-19 were collected in the United States, Italy and Spain. T cells, B-cell-depleted T cells, or PBMCs supplied cDNA or gDNA.

Germline-derived CDR1 and CDR2 are KGHSH and LQKENI. The ends lost 5 bases at V and 9 bases at J; junction bases unmatched: 9. This CDR3 comprises 14 residues. Authors' analysis steps: Estimation of nucleated cell counts was performed using reference gene primer amplification. The data were produced by immunoSEQ multiplex PCR, yet TCRdb's version contains in-frame clones alone and is incomplete. That table furnishes V, J and clone size, whereas the DNA furnished D and trimming. The sample lists about 150,000 clones; more than 80% were seen once. The sequence was collected from a man between 60 and 75 years old with acute or convalescent COVID-19. The sequencing input was peripheral blood. The chain employs TRBV18 and TRBJ2-1; 8 nucleotides line up with TRBD1. This CDR3 is CASSEQGARIEQFF. Here the CDR3 DNA reads TGTGCCAGCTCAGAGCAGGGGGCGCGTATTGAGCAGTTCTTC. Looking up the rest from reference TRBV18 and TRBJ2-1 gives the full variable domain: NAGVMQNPRHLVRRRGQEARLRCSPMKGHSHVYWYRQLPEEGLKFMVYLQKENIIDESGMPKERFSAEFPKEGPSILRIQQVVRGDSAAYFCASSEQGARIEQFFGPGTRLTVL.